One sample yielded the 15 T cell receptor beta chains listed below, sequenced in a study of T cells in Graves' hyperthyroidism and ophthalmopathy. The TCR beta CDR3 regions underwent amplification using RNA transcripts as the source. RT-PCR in the first round (using the HTBI primer set) targeted the TCR CDR3. TCRdb passed the multiplex PCR reads through MiXCR, listing each CDR3 protein once. The sample holds 550,000 to 800,000 distinct CDR3 sequences, around 15% seen once. Sequencing used blood. Receptors originate from a man aged 45-65 years with Graves' hyperthyroidism.

This chain uses TRBV5-1 with TRBJ1-1; D is unclear. The V gene lost 0 bases and the J gene lost 3 bases, with 6 bases spanning the gap. Per the germline V gene, CDR1 is SGHRS and CDR2 is YFSETQ. The CDR3 sequence is 13 residues long. The CDR3 region is CASSLDGDTEAFF. CDR3 in DNA: TGCGCCAGCAGCTTGGACGGTGACACTGAAGCTTTCTTT.

This clonotype was seen a few times. V is TRBV11-2 and J is TRBJ2-1, with D tentatively TRBD2 (7 bases). This CDR3 has 16 residues. Between the trimmed V and J ends, which lost 2 bases and 0 bases, there was a span of 11 bases. In germline, CDR1 is SGHAT, CDR2 FQNNGV. The CDR3 is CASSLRGANSYNEQFF. DNA for the CDR3: TGTGCCAGCAGCTTACGGGGGGCCAACTCCTACAATGAGCAGTTCTTC.

This clonotype was seen a few times. The V and J genes are TRBV10-3 and TRBJ2-1; tentative D call: TRBD2 (6 bases). CDR1 is ENHRY and CDR2 is SYGVKD in the germline V gene. V dropped 8 bases and J dropped 5 bases, with 10 bases sitting between them. This CDR3 has 12 amino acids. CDR3 nucleotide sequence: TGTGCCATCCGGGAGTCGGACAATGAGCAGTTCTTC. It translates to CAIRESDNEQFF.

This clonotype was observed a handful of times. V gene TRBV3-1 combines with J gene TRBJ2-7; tentatively, D is TRBD1 (5 bases). The CDR3 runs to 13 residues. Germline lookup yields CDR1 LGHDT and CDR2 YNNKEL (reference sequence). Between the trimmed V and J ends, which lost 1 base and 7 bases, there was a span of 11 bases. Here the CDR3 DNA reads TGTGCCAGCAGCCAAGTACAGGTTTCTGAGCAGTACTTC. Translation gives CASSQVQVSEQYF.

Comment on this clonotype: A much bigger clone sits one base away, suggesting this may be a read error. This CDR3 fails to terminate in the conserved phenylalanine or tryptophan, so it likely reflects a read error. The chain is built from TRBV7-9 and TRBJ1-1, with a possible D match to TRBD1 (5 bases). There are 13 residues in the CDR3. Trimming cost V 7 bases and J 1 base, with 10 bases left between them. Germline CDR1 SEHNR, CDR2 FQNEAQ (reference sequence). The CDR3 DNA is TGTGCCAGCACCGTGACAGAGAACACTGAAGCTTTCTCT. Residues: CASTVTENTEAFS.

This clonotype was seen repeatedly, ten times or more. The chain's CDR3 is CASSLQDWNNEQFF. CDR3 sequence (DNA): TGTGCCAGCTCACTTCAGGACTGGAACAATGAGCAGTTCTTC. The chain couples TRBV18 to TRBJ2-1; possibly TRBD2 for D (5 bases). Germline CDR1 is KGHSH and CDR2 is LQKENI. The CDR3 is made up of 14 amino acids. The germline V and J ends were trimmed by 4 bases and 5 bases, with 12 bases remaining between them.

This clonotype came up a few times. The chain employs TRBV9 and TRBJ2-1; the D is unclear. This CDR3 has 15 residues. Between the trimmed V and J ends, which lost 0 bases and 7 bases, there was a span of 14 bases. Germline V gene data show CDR1 as SGDLS and CDR2 as YYNGEE. CDR3 sequence (DNA): TGTGCCAGCAGCGTAGTGGCTAGGGCGTGGAATGAGCAGTTCTTC. Translated: CASSVVARAWNEQFF.

This clonotype was seen ten or more times. V usage is TRBV28 and J usage is TRBJ1-1, with D perhaps TRBD1 (6 bases). The CDR3 length is 14 residues. V was cut by 5 bases and J by 3 bases, with 13 bases left in between. CDR1 is MDHEN, CDR2 SYDVKM, per germline. CDR3 residues: CASSPHRVDTEAFF. The CDR3 region has the DNA TGTGCCAGCAGTCCGCACAGGGTGGACACTGAAGCTTTCTTT.

This clonotype appeared once. The V call is TRBV20-1, the J call TRBJ1-5, with TRBD1 matching 9 bases. V was pared by 1 base and J by 7 bases, with 5 bases of the junction left unmatched. The CDR3 covers 14 residues. From germline, CDR1 is DFQATT and CDR2 SNEGSKA (reference sequence). This CDR3 is CSARAGQGGQPQHF. The DNA of the CDR3 is TGCAGTGCTAGAGCGGGACAGGGAGGACAGCCCCAGCATTTT.

This clonotype was counted many times. V is TRBV18 and J is TRBJ1-2; TRBD1 matches at 7 bases. The germline V gene encodes CDR1 KGHSH and CDR2 LQKENI. The CDR3 length is 14 residues. V shed 4 bases and J 3 bases; nucleotides not matched to a gene: 5. In DNA, the CDR3 is TGTGCCAGCTCACGGGAAACAGGGGACTATGGCTACACCTTC. Its protein is CASSRETGDYGYTF.

This clonotype was recorded a few times. CDR3 loop: CASSPLLAGTDTQYF. CDR3 DNA sequence: TGTGCCAGCAGCCCTTTGCTAGCGGGAACAGATACGCAGTATTTT. The chain uses TRBV7-2 and TRBJ2-3, with TRBD2 matching over 9 bases. CDR3 length: 15 residues. The germline V gene has CDR1 SGHTA and CDR2 FQGNSA. J was trimmed by 3 bases and V by 5 bases; bases with no gene match: 6.

This clonotype was recorded at least ten times. The CDR3 spells CASSFFGLGSANSYEQYF. The CDR3, as DNA: TGTGCCAGCAGTTTCTTTGGCCTGGGGAGCGCAAACTCCTACGAGCAGTACTTC. The chain combines TRBV28 with TRBJ2-7, with D tentatively TRBD2 (5 bases). The CDR3 has 18 amino acids. Trimming shortened V by 3 bases and J by 0 bases, and 21 bases separated the two germline ends. Germline-derived CDR1 and CDR2 are MDHEN and SYDVKM.

The chain carries TRBV28 and TRBJ2-5, with TRBD2 identical over 9 bases. CDR3 length equals 14 residues. V lost 6 bases and J lost 5; bases outside the gene matches: 7. CDR1 and CDR2 (germline): MDHEN, SYDVKM. DNA of the CDR3: TGTGCCAGCAGCCCGGGACTAGCTCTGGAGACCCAGTACTTC. Protein: CASSPGLALETQYF.

The chain has TRBV28 and TRBJ2-7, with 7 bases matching TRBD2. Trimming at V came to 6 bases and at J to 2 bases, leaving 10 bases not matched to a gene. Germline V gene sequence: CDR1 MDHEN, CDR2 SYDVKM. CDR3 length: 15 amino acids. CDR3 in DNA: TGTGCCAGCAGACCAACTAGCGTAAGGCCCTACGAGCAGTACTTC. Protein sequence: CASRPTSVRPYEQYF.

There are a few counts of this clonotype. V gene TRBV5-1 combines with J gene TRBJ2-7; 9 bases fit TRBD2. This CDR3 comprises 16 residues. The V segment lost 1 base and the J segment 5 bases; nucleotides outside the gene matches: 10. In germline, CDR1 is SGHRS, CDR2 YFSETQ. Here the CDR3 DNA reads TGCGCCAGCAGCTTGAGCGGGAGGTCTTCTGATGACGAGCAGTACTTC. Its protein product is CASSLSGRSSDDEQYF.